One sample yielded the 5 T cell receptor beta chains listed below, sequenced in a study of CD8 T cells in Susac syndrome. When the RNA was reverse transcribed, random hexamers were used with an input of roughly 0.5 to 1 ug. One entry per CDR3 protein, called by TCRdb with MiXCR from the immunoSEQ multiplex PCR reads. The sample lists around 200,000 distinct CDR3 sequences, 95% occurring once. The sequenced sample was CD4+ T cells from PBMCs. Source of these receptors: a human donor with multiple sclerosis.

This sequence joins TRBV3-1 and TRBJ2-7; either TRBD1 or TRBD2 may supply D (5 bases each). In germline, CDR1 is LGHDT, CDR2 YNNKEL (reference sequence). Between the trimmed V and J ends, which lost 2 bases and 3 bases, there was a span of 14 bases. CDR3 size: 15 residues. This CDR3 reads CASSQTWDHIYEQYF. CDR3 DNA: TGTGCCAGCAGCCAAACCTGGGACCATATCTACGAGCAGTACTTC.

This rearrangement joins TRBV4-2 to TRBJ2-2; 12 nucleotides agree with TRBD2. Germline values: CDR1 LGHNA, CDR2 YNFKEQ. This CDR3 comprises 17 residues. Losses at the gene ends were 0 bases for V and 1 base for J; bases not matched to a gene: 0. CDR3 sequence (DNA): TGTGCCAGCAGCCAAGAACTAGCGGGGGGGAACACCGGGGAGCTGTTTTTT. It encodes CASSQELAGGNTGELFF.

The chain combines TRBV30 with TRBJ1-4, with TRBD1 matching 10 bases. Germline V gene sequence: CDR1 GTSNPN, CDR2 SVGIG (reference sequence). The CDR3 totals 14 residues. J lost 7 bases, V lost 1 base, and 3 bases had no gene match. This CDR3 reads CAWSAGQGFEKLFF. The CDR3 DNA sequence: TGTGCCTGGAGTGCGGGACAGGGGTTTGAAAAACTGTTTTTT.

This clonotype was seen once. CDR3 in DNA: TGTGCCAGCAGCCCACGCCCGGGGGGGATAAACAATGAGCAGTTCTTC. It encodes CASSPRPGGINNEQFF. The V gene is TRBV7-3, the J gene TRBJ2-1; 8 bases agree with TRBD2. Looked up from germline, CDR1 is SGHTA and CDR2 is FQGTGA. The length of the CDR3 is 16 residues. Germline trimming cut 5 bases from V and 5 bases from J; bases unmatched to any gene: 11.

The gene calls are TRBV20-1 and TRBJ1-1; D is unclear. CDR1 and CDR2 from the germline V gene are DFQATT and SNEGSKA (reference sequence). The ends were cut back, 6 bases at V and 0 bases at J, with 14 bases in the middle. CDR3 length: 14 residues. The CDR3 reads CSAPAPTVNTEAFF. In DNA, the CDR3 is TGCAGTGCCCCCGCCCCCACAGTGAACACTGAAGCTTTCTTT.